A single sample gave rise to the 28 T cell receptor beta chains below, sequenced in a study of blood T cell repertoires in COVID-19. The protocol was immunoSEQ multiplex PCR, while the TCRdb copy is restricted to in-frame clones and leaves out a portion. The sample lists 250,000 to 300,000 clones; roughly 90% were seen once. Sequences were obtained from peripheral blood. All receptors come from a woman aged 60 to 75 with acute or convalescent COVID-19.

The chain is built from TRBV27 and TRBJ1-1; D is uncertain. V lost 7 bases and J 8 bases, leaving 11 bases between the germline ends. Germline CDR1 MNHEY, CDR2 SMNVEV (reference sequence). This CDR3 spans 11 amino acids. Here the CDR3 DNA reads TGTGCCAGCAAGGCAGGAAACGAAGCTTTCTTT. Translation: CASKAGNEAFF.

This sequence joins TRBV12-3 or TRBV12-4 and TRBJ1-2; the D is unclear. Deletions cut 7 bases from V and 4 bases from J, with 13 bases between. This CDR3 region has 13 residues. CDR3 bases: TGTGCCAGCACCACCCGCTCGGGCTATGGCTACACCTTC. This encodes CASTTRSGYGYTF.

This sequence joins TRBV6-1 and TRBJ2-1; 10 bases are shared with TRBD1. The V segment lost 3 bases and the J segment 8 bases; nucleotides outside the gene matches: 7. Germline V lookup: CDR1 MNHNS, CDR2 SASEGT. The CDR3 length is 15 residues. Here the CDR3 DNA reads TGTGCCAGCAGTGAGACAGGACAGGGGGTCTATGAGCAGTTCTTC. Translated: CASSETGQGVYEQFF.

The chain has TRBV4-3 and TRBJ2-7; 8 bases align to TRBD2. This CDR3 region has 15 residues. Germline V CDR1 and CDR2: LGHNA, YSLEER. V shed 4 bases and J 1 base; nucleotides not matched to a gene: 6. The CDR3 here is CASSPGLAGSYEQYF. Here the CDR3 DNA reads TGCGCCAGCAGCCCGGGGCTAGCGGGTTCCTACGAGCAGTACTTC.

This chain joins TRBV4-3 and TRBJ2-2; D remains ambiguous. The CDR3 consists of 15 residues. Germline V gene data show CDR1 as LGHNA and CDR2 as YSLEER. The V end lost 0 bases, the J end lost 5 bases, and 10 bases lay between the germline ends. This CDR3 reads CASSQDSRKTGELFF. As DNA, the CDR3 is TGCGCCAGCAGCCAAGACTCTAGGAAAACCGGGGAGCTGTTTTTT.

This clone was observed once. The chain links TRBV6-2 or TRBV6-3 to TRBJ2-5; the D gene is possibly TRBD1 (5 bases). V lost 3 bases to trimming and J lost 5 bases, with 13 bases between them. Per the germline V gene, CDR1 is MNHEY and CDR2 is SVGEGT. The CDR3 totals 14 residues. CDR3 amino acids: CASSYRRGGETQYF. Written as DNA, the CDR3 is TGTGCCAGCAGTTATAGAAGGGGTGGTGAGACCCAGTACTTC.

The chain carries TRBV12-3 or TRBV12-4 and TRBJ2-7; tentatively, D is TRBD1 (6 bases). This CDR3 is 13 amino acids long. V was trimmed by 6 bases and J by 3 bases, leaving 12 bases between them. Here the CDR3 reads CASSLEGGYEQYF. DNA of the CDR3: TGTGCCAGCAGCCTGGAAGGGGGCTACGAGCAGTACTTC.

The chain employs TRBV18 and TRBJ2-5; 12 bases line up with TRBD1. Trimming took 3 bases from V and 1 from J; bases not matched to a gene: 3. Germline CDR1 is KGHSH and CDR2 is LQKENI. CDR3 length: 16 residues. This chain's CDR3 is CASSPGTGGGQETQYF. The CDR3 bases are TGTGCCAGCTCACCTGGGACAGGGGGCGGCCAAGAGACCCAGTACTTC.

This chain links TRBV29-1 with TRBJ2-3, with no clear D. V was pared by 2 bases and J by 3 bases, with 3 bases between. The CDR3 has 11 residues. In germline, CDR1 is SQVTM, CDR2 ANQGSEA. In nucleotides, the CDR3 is TGCAGCGTTGAACTGACAGATACGCAGTATTTT. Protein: CSVELTDTQYF.

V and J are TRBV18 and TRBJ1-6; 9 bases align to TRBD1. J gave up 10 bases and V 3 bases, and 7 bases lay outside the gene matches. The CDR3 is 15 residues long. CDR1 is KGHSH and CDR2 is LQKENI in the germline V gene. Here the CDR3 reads CASSPGQGLNSPLHF. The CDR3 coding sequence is TGTGCCAGCTCACCCGGACAGGGGCTTAACTCACCCCTCCACTTT. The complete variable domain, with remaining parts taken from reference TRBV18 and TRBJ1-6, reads NAGVMQNPRHLVRRRGQEARLRCSPMKGHSHVYWYRQLPEEGLKFMVYLQKENIIDESGMPKERFSAEFPKEGPSILRIQQVVRGDSAAYFCASSPGQGLNSPLHFGNGTRLTVT.

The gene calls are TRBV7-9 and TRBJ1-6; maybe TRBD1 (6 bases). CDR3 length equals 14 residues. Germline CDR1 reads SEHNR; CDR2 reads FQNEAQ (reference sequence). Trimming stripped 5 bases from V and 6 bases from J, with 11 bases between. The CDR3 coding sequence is TGTGCCAGCAGCCTCGGGACATTTAATTCACCCCTCCACTTT. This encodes CASSLGTFNSPLHF.

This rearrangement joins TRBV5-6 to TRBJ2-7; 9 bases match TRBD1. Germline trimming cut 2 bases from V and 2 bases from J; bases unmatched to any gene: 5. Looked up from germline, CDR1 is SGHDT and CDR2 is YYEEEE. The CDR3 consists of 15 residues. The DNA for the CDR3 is TGTGCCAGCAGCTTCCCCGGGACAGGGACCTACGAGCAGTACTTC. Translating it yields CASSFPGTGTYEQYF.

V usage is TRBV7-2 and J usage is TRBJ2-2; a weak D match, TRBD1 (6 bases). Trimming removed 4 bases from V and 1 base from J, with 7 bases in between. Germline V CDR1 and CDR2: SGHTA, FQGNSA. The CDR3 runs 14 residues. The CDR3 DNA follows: TGTGCCAGCAGCTCGGGACAGAACACCGGGGAGCTGTTTTTT. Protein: CASSSGQNTGELFF. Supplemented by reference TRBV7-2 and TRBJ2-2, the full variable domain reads GAGVSQSPSNKVTEKGKDVELRCDPISGHTALYWYRQSLGQGLEFLIYFQGNSAPDKSGLPSDRFSAERTGGSVSTLTIQRTQQEDSAVYLCASSSGQNTGELFFGEGSRLTVL.

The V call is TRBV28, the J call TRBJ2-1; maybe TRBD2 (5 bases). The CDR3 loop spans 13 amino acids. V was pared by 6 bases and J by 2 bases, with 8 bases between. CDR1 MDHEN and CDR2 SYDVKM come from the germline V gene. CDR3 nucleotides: TGTGCCAGCAGGATGGGAGCCTACAATGAGCAGTTCTTC. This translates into CASRMGAYNEQFF.

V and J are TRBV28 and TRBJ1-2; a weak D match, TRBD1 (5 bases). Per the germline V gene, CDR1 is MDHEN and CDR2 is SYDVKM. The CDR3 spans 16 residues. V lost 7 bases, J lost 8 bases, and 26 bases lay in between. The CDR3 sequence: CASNGQGHSGWGGYTF. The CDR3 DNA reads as TGTGCCAGCAACGGCCAGGGCCATTCAGGCTGGGGAGGCTACACCTTC.

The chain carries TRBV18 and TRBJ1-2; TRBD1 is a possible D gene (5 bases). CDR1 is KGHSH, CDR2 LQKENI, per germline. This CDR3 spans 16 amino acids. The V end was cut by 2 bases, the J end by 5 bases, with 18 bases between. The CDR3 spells CASSPGGDRFWYGYTF. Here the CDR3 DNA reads TGTGCCAGCTCACCAGGGGGGGACCGTTTTTGGTATGGCTACACCTTC.

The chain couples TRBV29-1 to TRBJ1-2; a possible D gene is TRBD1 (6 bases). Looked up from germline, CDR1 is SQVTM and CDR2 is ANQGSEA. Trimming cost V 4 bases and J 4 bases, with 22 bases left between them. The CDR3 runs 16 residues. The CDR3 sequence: CSVGFGGAGDGYGYTF. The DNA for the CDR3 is TGCAGCGTTGGGTTCGGTGGGGCAGGGGATGGCTATGGCTACACCTTC.

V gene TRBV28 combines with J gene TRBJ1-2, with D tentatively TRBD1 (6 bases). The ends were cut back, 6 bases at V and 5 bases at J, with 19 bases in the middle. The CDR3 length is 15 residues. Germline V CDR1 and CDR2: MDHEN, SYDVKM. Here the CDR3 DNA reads TGTGCCAGCAGCTCCCCACAGGGAGCCTTTTATGGCTACACCTTC. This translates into CASSSPQGAFYGYTF.

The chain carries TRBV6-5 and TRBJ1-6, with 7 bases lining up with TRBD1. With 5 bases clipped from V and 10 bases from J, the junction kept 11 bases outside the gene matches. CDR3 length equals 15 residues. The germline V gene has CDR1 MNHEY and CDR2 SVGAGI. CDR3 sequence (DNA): TGTGCCAGCAGTATTTCGACAGGGAACGACTCACCCCTCCACTTT. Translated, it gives CASSISTGNDSPLHF.

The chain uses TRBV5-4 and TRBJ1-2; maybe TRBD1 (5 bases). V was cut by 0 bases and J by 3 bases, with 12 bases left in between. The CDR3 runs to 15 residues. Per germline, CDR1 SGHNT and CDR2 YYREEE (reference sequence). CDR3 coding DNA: TGTGCCAGCAGCTTGGCCGGGACTGGTTACTATGGCTACACCTTC. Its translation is CASSLAGTGYYGYTF. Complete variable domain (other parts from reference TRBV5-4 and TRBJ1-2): ETGVTQSPTHLIKTRGQQVTLRCSSQSGHNTVSWYQQALGQGPQFIFQYYREEENGRGNFPPRFSGLQFPNYSSELNVNALELDDSALYLCASSLAGTGYYGYTFGSGTRLTVV.

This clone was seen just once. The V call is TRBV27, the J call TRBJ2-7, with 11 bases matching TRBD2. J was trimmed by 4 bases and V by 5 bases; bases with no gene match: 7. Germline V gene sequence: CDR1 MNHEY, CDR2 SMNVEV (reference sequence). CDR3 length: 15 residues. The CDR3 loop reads CASSRISGRGYEQYF. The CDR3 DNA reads TGTGCCAGCAGTCGGATTAGCGGGAGGGGATACGAGCAGTACTTC.

The CDR3 bases are TGCAGCGTAGGACCGTCTGGGACAGGGTCTAACTATGGCTACACCTTC. This sequence encodes CSVGPSGTGSNYGYTF. The rearrangement links TRBV29-1 to TRBJ1-2; 9 bases fit TRBD1. Germline V CDR1 and CDR2: SQVTM, ANQGSEA. The CDR3 contains 16 residues. The ends lost 6 bases at V and 0 bases at J; junction bases unmatched: 11. Based on the CDR3 plus reference TRBV29-1 and TRBJ1-2, the full variable domain is SAVISQKPSRDICQRGTSLTIQCQVDSQVTMMFWYRQQPGQSLTLIATANQGSEATYESGFVIDKFPISRPNLTFSTLTVSNMSPEDSSIYLCSVGPSGTGSNYGYTFGSGTRLTVV.

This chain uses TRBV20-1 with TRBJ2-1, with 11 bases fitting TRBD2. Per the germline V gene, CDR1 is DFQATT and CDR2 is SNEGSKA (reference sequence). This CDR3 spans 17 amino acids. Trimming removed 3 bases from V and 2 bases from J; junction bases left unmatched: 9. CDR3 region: CSASIASGRRPYNEQFF. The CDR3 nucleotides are TGCAGTGCTAGTATTGCTAGCGGGAGGAGGCCCTACAATGAGCAGTTCTTC.

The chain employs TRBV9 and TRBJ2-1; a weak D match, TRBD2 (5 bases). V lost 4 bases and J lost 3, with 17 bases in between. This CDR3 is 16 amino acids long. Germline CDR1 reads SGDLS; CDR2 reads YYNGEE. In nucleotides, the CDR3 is TGTGCCAGCAGCCCCGGACTTACGGGGAGCTACAATGAGCAGTTCTTC. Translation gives CASSPGLTGSYNEQFF.

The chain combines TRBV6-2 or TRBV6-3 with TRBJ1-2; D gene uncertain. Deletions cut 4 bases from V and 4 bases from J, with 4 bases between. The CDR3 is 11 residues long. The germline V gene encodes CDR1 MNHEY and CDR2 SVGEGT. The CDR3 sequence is CASSSSYGYTF. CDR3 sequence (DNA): TGTGCCAGCAGTTCTAGCTATGGCTACACCTTC.

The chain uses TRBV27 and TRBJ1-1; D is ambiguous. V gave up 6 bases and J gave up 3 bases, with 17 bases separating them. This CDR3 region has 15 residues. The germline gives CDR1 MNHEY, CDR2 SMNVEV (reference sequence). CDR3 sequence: CASRRPRGTDTEAFF. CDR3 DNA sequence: TGTGCCAGCAGGAGGCCACGGGGAACGGACACTGAAGCTTTCTTT.

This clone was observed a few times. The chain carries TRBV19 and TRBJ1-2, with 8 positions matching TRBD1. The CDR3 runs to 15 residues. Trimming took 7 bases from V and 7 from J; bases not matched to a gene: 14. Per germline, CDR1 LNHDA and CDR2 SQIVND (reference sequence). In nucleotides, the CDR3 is TGTGCCAGTACCCTAGAACAGGGGGGCTACGGTGGCTACACCTTC. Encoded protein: CASTLEQGGYGGYTF.

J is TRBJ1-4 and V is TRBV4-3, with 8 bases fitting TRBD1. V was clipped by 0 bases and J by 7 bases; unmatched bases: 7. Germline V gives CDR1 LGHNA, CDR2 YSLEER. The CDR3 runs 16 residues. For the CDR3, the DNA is TGCGCCAGCAGCCAAGATTCGGCAGGGGGCGGTGAAAAACTGTTTTTT. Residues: CASSQDSAGGGEKLFF.